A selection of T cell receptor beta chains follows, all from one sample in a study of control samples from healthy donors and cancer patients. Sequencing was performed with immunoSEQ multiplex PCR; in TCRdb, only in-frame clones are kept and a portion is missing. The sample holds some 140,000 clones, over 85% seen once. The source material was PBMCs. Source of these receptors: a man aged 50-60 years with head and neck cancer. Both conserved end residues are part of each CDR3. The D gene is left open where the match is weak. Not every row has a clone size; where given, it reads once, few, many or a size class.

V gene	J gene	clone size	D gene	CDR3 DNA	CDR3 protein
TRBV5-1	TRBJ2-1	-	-	TGCGCCAGCTCCCCACAGGGAGACAATGAGCAGTTCTTC	CASSPQGDNEQFF
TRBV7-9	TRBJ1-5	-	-	TGTGCCAGCAGCTTGGAAGATCAGCCCCAGCATTTT	CASSLEDQPQHF
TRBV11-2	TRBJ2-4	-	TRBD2	TGTGCCAGCAGCTTTGCGGGAGGGGCACTAGCCAAAAACATTCAGTACTTC	CASSFAGGALAKNIQYF
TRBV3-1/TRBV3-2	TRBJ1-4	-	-	TGTGCCAGCAGTTCCCGGGGGATGATTAATGAAAAACTGTTTTTT	CASSSRGMINEKLFF
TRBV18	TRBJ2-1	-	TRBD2	TGTGCCAGCTCACCCCCTTACCTAGCGGGAGGCAATGAGCAGTTCTTC	CASSPPYLAGGNEQFF
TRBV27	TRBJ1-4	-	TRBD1	TGTGCCAGCAGACCAACAGGGGCCTTGAATGAAAAACTGTTTTTT	CASRPTGALNEKLFF
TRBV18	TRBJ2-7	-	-	TGTGCCAGCTCACCGATACAGGGGGGGGCCTACGAGCAGTACTTC	CASSPIQGGAYEQYF
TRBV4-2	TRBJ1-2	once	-	TGTGCCAGCAGCCAAGAAGGATTCGACACCTATGGCTACACCTTC	CASSQEGFDTYGYTF
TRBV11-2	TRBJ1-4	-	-	TGTGCCAGCGTTAGGGGGGGGGCGACGCTGGAAAAACTGTTTTTT	CASVRGGATLEKLFF
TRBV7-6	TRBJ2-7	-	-	TGTGCCAGCAGCTTTGAGCAGGCCAGCTCCTACGAGCAGTACTTC	CASSFEQASSYEQYF
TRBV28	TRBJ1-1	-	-	-	CASSSSYTEAFF
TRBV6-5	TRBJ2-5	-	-	TGTGCCAGCAGTTACTCGATTAGGCAAGAGACCCAGTACTTC	CASSYSIRQETQYF
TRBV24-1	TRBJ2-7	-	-	TGTGCCACCAGTGATGGGACCGCCGGACCCTACGAGCAGTACTTC	CATSDGTAGPYEQYF
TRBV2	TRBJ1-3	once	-	TGTGCCAGCAGTGTCGGCCTCTCTGGAAACACCATATATTTT	CASSVGLSGNTIYF
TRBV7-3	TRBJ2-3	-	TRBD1	TGTGCCAGCAGCCCAGGACAGGGCACAGATACGCAGTATTTT	CASSPGQGTDTQYF
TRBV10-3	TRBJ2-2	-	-	TGTGCCATCAGTGAGTCGGAGGGGGCTCCTCCAACACCGGCCGGGGAGCTGTTTTTT	CAISESEGAPPTPAGELFF
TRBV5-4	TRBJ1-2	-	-	TGTGCCAGCAGCAGGGGGGCCTCCGGGTCGCTGGGTGATGGCTACACCTTC	CASSRGASGSLGDGYTF
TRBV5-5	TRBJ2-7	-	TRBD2	TGTGCCAGCCTAGCGGGCGAGCCCTACGAGCAGTACTTC	CASLAGEPYEQYF
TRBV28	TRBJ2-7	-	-	TGTGCCAGCAGTTTTGGGGGGGCCCCCTACGAGCAGTACTTC	CASSFGGAPYEQYF
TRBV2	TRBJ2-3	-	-	TGTGCCAGCACCGGACCAGGCGGGGGCACAGATACGCAGTATTTT	CASTGPGGGTDTQYF
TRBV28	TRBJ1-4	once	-	TGTGCCAGCAGTTTAGCTACGACCGCAACTAATGAAAAACTGTTTTTT	CASSLATTATNEKLFF
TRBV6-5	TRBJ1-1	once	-	TGTGCCACACGTGCGAATTGGGGCACTGAAGCTTTCTTT	CATRANWGTEAFF
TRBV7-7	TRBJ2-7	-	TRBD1	TGTGCCAGCAGCCGGGACAGGGACTCCTACGAGCAGTACTTC	CASSRDRDSYEQYF
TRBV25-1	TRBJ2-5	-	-	TGTGCCAGCAGTTTAGGGAGTGAGACCCAGTACTTC	CASSLGSETQYF
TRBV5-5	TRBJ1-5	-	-	TGTGCCAGCAGCCCGTCGAGCGAACCCAATCAGCCCCAGCATTTT	CASSPSSEPNQPQHF
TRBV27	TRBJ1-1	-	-	TGTGCCAGCAGTTTAATGGGGTACTCGACTGAAGCTTTCTTT	CASSLMGYSTEAFF
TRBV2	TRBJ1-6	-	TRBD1	TGTGCCAGCAGTCCGATACAGGGGGTTAATTCACCCCTCCACTTT	CASSPIQGVNSPLHF
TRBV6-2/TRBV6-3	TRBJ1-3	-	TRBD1	TGTGCCAGCAGCCCCGGGACAGCTGGAAACACCATATATTTT	CASSPGTAGNTIYF
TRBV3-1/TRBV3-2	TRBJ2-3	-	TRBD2	TGTGCCAGCAGCCCCTTAGCGGGGGGCACAGATACGCAGTATTTT	CASSPLAGGTDTQYF